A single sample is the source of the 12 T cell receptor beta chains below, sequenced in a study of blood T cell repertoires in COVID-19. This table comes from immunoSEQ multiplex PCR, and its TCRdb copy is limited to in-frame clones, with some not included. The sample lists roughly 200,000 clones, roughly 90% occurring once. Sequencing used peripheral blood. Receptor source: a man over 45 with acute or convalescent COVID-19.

The CDR3 region is CASALENTIYF. In DNA form, the CDR3 reads TGTGCTAGCGCCCTAGAAAACACCATATATTTT. V usage is TRBV12-5 and J usage is TRBJ1-3; no reliable D call. Germline assignment: CDR1 LGHNT and CDR2 FRNRAP. This CDR3 is 11 amino acids long. V gave up 9 bases and J gave up 6 bases, with 9 bases separating them. The full variable domain, with the rest looked up from reference TRBV12-5 and TRBJ1-3, is DARVTQTPRHKVTEMGQEVTMRCQPILGHNTVFWYRQTMMQGLELLAYFRNRAPLDDSGMPKDRFSAEMPDATLATLKIQPSEPRDSAVYFCASALENTIYFGEGSWLTVV.

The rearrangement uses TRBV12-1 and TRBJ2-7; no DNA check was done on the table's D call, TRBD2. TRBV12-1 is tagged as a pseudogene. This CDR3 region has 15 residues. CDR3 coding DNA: TGTGCCAGCAGCTTTGCTCGGGGGGAATTCTACGAGCAGTACGTC. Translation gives CASSFARGEFYEQYV.

CDR3 loop: CASSATSADTQYF. CDR3 coding DNA: TGTGCCAGCAGCGCGACTAGCGCAGATACGCAGTATTTT. The chain employs TRBV9 and TRBJ2-3, with TRBD2 matching 8 bases. V lost 3 bases to trimming and J lost 4 bases; unmatched junction nucleotides: 1. The CDR3 loop spans 13 amino acids. Germline loops: CDR1 SGDLS, CDR2 YYNGEE.

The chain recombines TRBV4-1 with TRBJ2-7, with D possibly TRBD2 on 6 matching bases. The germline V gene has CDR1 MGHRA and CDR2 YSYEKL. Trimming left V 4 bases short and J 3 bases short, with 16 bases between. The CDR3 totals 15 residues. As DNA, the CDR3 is TGCGCCAGCAGCCCCCCCGGGGGACCGTTCTACGAGCAGTACTTC. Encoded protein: CASSPPGGPFYEQYF.

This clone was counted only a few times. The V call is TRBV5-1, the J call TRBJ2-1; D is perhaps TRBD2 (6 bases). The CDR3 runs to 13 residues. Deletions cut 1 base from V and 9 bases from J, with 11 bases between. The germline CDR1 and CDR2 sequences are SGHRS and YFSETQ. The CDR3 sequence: CASSLMGGSEQFF. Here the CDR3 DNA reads TGCGCCAGCAGCTTGATGGGGGGAAGTGAGCAGTTCTTC.

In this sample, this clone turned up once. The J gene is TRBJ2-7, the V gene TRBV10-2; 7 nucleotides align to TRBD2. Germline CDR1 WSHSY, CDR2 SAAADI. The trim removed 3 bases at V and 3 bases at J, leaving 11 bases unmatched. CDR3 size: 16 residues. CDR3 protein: CASSDSTSWEGYEQYF. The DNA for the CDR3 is TGCGCCAGCAGTGACTCCACTAGCTGGGAGGGCTACGAGCAGTACTTC.

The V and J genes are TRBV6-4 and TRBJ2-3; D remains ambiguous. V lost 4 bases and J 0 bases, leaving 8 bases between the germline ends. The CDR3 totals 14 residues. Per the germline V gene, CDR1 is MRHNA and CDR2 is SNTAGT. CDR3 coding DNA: TGTGCCAGCAGTGTTGAGCCTAGCACAGATACGCAGTATTTT. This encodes CASSVEPSTDTQYF.

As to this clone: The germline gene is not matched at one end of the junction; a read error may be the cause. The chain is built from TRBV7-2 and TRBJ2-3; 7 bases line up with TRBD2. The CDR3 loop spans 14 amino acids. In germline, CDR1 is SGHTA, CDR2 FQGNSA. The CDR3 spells CASRLAGGIDTQYF. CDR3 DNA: TGTGCCAGCAGATTAGCCGGGGGGATAGATACGCAGTATTTT.

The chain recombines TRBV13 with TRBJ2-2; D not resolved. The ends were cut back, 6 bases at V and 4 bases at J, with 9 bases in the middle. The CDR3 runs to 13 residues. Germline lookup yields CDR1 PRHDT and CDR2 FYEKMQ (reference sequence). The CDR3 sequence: CASSPSGTGELFF. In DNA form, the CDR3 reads TGTGCCAGCAGTCCCTCCGGCACCGGGGAGCTGTTTTTT.

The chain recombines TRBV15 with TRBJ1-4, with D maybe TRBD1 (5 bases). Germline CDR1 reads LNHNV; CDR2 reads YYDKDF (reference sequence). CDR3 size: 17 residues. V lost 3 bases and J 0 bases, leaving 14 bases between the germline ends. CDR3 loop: CATSSSVQGTTNEKLFF. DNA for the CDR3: TGTGCCACCAGCAGTTCGGTGCAGGGAACAACTAATGAAAAACTGTTTTTT. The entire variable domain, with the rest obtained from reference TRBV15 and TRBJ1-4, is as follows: DAMVIQNPRYQVTQFGKPVTLSCSQTLNHNVMYWYQQKSSQAPKLLFHYYDKDFNNEADTPDNFQSRRPNTSFCFLDIRSPGLGDTAMYLCATSSSVQGTTNEKLFFGSGTQLSVL.

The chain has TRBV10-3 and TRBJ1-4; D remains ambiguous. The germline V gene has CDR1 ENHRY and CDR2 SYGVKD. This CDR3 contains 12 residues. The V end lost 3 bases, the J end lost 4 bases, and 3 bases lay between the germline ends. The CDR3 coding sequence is TGTGCCATCAGTGACAGTAATGAAAAACTGTTTTTT. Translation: CAISDSNEKLFF.

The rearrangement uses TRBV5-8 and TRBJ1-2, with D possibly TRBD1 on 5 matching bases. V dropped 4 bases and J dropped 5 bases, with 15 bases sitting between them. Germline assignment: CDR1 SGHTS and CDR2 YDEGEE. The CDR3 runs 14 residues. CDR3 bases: TGTGCCAGCAGCGTGCAGGGTATGGATTATGGCTACACCTTC. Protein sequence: CASSVQGMDYGYTF.